This T cell receptor (beta chain) is from a study of shared clonotypes between healthy human individuals. Regarding the study as a whole: Researchers sampled only blood; tissue repertoires likely differ.

Sequencing was performed on unsorted PBMC DNA using ten immunoSEQ deep assay plates. TCRdb keeps only in-frame clones here, not all; method: immunoSEQ multiplex PCR. The table lists 450,000 to 500,000 clones, roughly 80% of them singletons. Caucasian adults living in Nashville, Tennessee, provided all samples. A word on this clone: The antigen is not known.

There are 15 residues in the CDR3. Germline lookup yields CDR1 SGHRS and CDR2 YFSETQ. The trim removed 1 base at V and 0 bases at J, leaving 3 bases unmatched. The sample was PBMCs. This TCR derives from a woman aged 40 to 55 in good health. Some clones in this sample may be carry-over from other donors' samples. The rearrangement links TRBV5-1 to TRBJ2-5; 7 positions match TRBD1. The CDR3 region is CASSLYGTDQETQYF. The CDR3 DNA reads as TGCGCCAGCAGCTTGTACGGGACAGACCAAGAGACCCAGTACTTC.